The following is a T cell receptor (beta chain) sequence with its context. Antigen unknown. The record originates from a study of cytomegalovirus exposure and HLA in healthy donors. Overall study context: Researchers previously reported finding roughly 120 million unique TCR beta sequences from 170 million or so T cells. Points from the study as a whole: Across donors, sequencing depth was assumed by presence/absence analyses to be roughly uniform. Segments of the TCR beta V type were, in most cases, productive about 87% or about 30% of the time in an earlier analysis.

V was pared by 5 bases and J by 5 bases, with 5 bases of the junction left unmatched. The germline V gene encodes CDR1 SGHRS and CDR2 YFSETQ. CDR3 size: 15 residues. The PCR ran on 60 Vbeta and 13 Jbeta primers. Profiled with immunoSEQ multiplex PCR; TCRdb holds only in-frame clones, not every one. In the table there are around 110,000 clones, 9% to 10% of which are singletons. Input material: PBMCs. The rearrangement uses TRBV5-1 and TRBJ2-5, with 14 bases that match TRBD2. The sequence was obtained from a man aged 25 to 40 in good health and CMV-seronegative. In nucleotides, the CDR3 is TGCGCCAGCAGAGGGACTAGCGGGAGTCAGGAGACCCAGTACTTC. Translating it yields CASRGTSGSQETQYF.